This T cell receptor beta chain is from a study of blood T cell repertoires in COVID-19. Study-level information: Whether acute or convalescent, the COVID-19 samples came from the United States, Italy and Spain.

V shed 5 bases and J shed 0 bases, with 15 bases lying between them. This CDR3 is 16 amino acids long. CDR1 SGHRS and CDR2 YFSETQ come from the germline V gene. Methods used by the authors: Amplification with reference gene primers provided the estimates of nucleated cell counts. The repertoire was sequenced with immunoSEQ multiplex PCR; TCRdb's copy has only in-frame clones and lacks some. That table supplies the V and J calls and clone size; D and trimming were determined from the DNA. The sample contains 130,000 or so clones, roughly four fifths of which appear only once. The sequenced sample consisted of peripheral blood. The chain is built from TRBV5-1 and TRBJ1-3; D not resolved. The TCR originated in a woman of 80 years or more with acute or convalescent COVID-19. The CDR3 sequence: CASSSGDTRSGNTIYF. CDR3 DNA sequence: TGCGCCAGCAGTTCGGGAGATACTCGCTCTGGAAACACCATATATTTT.